This T cell receptor (beta chain) emerged from a study of cytomegalovirus exposure and HLA in healthy donors (TCRdb year 2017). Describing the broader study: According to a later analysis, the 120 or so validation repertoires were produced on the same platform as the 700 or so repertoires of the first cohort. The study aimed to test whether cataloging public T cell receptors could reveal signatures of past pathogen exposure. In addition to the first cohort of about 650 subjects, a separate validation cohort of under 150 different subjects was used. The study combined high-throughput TCR immunosequencing, statistical association of individual TCRs with disease status, and machine learning to predict cytomegalovirus infection status. Summary of the overall study and its limitations: A few of the identified cytomegalovirus-associated TCR beta chains were confirmed in vitro to be specific for cytomegalovirus antigens. The validation cohort had no HLA typing available for a later analysis, so co-occurrence within that cohort was assessed over all 120 or so repertoires. According to the authors, the approach could potentially be generalized to other disease states and immunological phenotypes. Subsequent analysis determined that TCRs grouped into clusters in the first cohort also showed a tendency toward co-occurrence across the roughly 120 validation repertoires, and 94% of cluster scores exceeded 0. In both the original and validation cohorts, the classifier was reported to diagnose cytomegalovirus status with high specificity and sensitivity. The study gave a list of 150 to 200 TCR beta chains associated with cytomegalovirus. Most TCR sequences were observed very rarely across donors, whereas some public TCRs were present in many individuals.

Libraries were built with the immunoSEQ multiplex PCR assay. The study's processing was this. A statistical classification framework was developed to diagnose cytomegalovirus status using the catalog of TCR beta chain sequences. In its TCRdb copy, this immuneACCESS table keeps in-frame sequences only and misses some clones. Where compared with another copy, unresolved V genes explain less than half of these, and the others have no known cause. The D gene and trimming were derived from the DNA, and the V and J assignments and clone size from that table. The table for this sample lists 110,000 to 150,000 clones; approximately 89% of them were counted only once. The ten largest clones take up approximately 0.7% of the sample. The germline V gene yields MGHRA for CDR1 and YSYEKL for CDR2. Reading from cysteine to phenylalanine, the CDR3 counts 13 amino acids. The retained sequence is limited to the CDR3, 39 bases, with the frame set at the first base. Germline trimming amounts to 1 base on V and 6 bases on J, with 1 as the count of junction bases outside the gene matches.

As concerns this clone: The antigen this receptor binds is unknown. No much larger clone is present one base from it, and per-base qualities are unavailable.

Donors formed part of the validation cohort, which comprised 120 subjects and was distinct from the first cohort of roughly 600 subjects. The receptor chain draws on TRBV4-1 and TRBJ2-7, and 9 bases in between align with TRBD1. The source material was PBMCs. This TCR was sampled from a man younger than 35 in good health and CMV-seronegative. CDR3 sequence: CASSQGQGVEQYF. The nucleotides read TGCGCCAGCAGCCAAGGACAGGGGGTCGAGCAGTACTTC.